This passage covers 8 T cell receptor beta chains from one sample sequenced in a study of CD8 T cells in ankylosing spondylitis. TCRdb re-called the 5' RACE reads with MiXCR, one entry per CDR3 protein. The sample shows 100,000 to 150,000 distinct CDR3 sequences, roughly 8.8% of them seen only once. Sequencing was carried out using blood, either unsorted or a sorted T cell fraction (not recorded which). Receptor source: a male donor with ankylosing spondylitis or in good health (not recorded which).

J is TRBJ1-1 and V is TRBV12-3 or TRBV12-4; D is possibly TRBD1 (5 bases). This CDR3 is built from 14 residues. Deletions cut 5 bases from V and 0 bases from J, with 10 bases between. The CDR3 protein is CASSMGQLNTEAFF. CDR3 DNA sequence: TGTGCCAGCAGTATGGGGCAATTGAACACTGAAGCTTTCTTT.

The rearrangement joins TRBV7-3 to TRBJ1-3, with TRBD1 identical over 7 bases. This CDR3 spans 19 amino acids. The germline gives CDR1 SGHTA, CDR2 FQGTGA. The V gene end was trimmed by 5 bases and the J gene end by 0 bases; junction bases not matched to a gene: 16. CDR3: CASSRPPGTANLSGNTIYF. DNA of the CDR3: TGTGCCAGCAGCCGACCACCCGGGACAGCTAATCTCTCTGGAAACACCATATATTTT.

The chain links TRBV20-1 to TRBJ1-5; TRBD1 might be the D (5 bases). CDR3 size: 13 residues. Per germline, CDR1 DFQATT and CDR2 SNEGSKA (reference sequence). V was cut by 2 bases and J by 6 bases, with 11 bases left in between. In DNA, the CDR3 is TGCAGTGCTAGATCTACAGGTGGTCAGCCCCAGCATTTT. It is translated as CSARSTGGQPQHF.

Ten or more counts support this clonotype. V usage is TRBV3-1 and J usage is TRBJ2-7, with 8 nucleotides matching TRBD2. Germline trimming cut 3 bases from V and 7 bases from J; bases unmatched to any gene: 14. Germline CDR1 and CDR2: LGHDT and YNNKEL (reference sequence). This CDR3 is 16 amino acids long. The CDR3, as DNA: TGTGCCAGCAGCCAGCATTTGTCCGGGAGGGCCGGAGAGCAGTACTTC. It specifies CASSQHLSGRAGEQYF.

There are a few counts of this clonotype. This sequence joins TRBV12-3 or TRBV12-4 and TRBJ2-3; 9 nucleotides match TRBD1. The CDR3 totals 16 residues. V dropped 4 bases and J dropped 2; count of bases not matched to a gene: 7. The chain's CDR3 is CASSSTGTGTTDTQYF. The CDR3 coding sequence is TGTGCCAGCAGTTCGACCGGGACAGGGACCACAGATACGCAGTATTTT.

Many counts were recorded for this clonotype. The chain recombines TRBV20-1 with TRBJ2-1; TRBD2 matches 16 bases. V lost 5 bases and J lost 15; bases outside the gene matches: 10. The germline CDR1 and CDR2 sequences are DFQATT and SNEGSKA (reference sequence). This CDR3 comprises 14 residues. CDR3 in amino acids: CSAHDPGLAGGRFF. CDR3 bases: TGCAGTGCTCACGACCCGGGACTAGCGGGAGGGCGGTTCTTC.

This clonotype showed up many times. The CDR3 loop is CASSFQGYSYNEQFF. The CDR3 nucleotides are TGTGCCAGCAGTTTCCAGGGGTACTCCTACAATGAGCAGTTCTTC. The rearrangement joins TRBV28 to TRBJ2-1; possibly TRBD1 for D (6 bases). This CDR3 contains 15 residues. Trimming removed 3 bases from V and 0 bases from J, with 9 bases in between. Germline CDR1 reads MDHEN; CDR2 reads SYDVKM.

This clonotype was detected ten times or more. The J gene is TRBJ2-7, the V gene TRBV7-2; 12 positions agree with TRBD1. The CDR3 is 16 residues long. Germline CDR1 is SGHTA and CDR2 is FQGNSA. Unmatched junction bases numbered 7, after V lost 5 bases and J lost 2 bases. This CDR3 reads CASSRTGTGGPYEQYF. The CDR3 region has the DNA TGTGCCAGCAGCCGTACCGGGACAGGGGGCCCCTACGAGCAGTACTTC.